The TCR beta chain under discussion was sequenced for a study of blood T cells in healthy people across ages (dated by TCRdb to 2014 to 2015). For the wider study: In model experiments, roughly one uniquely barcoded TCR beta cDNA molecule per two T cells was captured by template switching. The study analyzed two additional independent replicas of 1 million unique cDNA reads from the same blood draw for two donors, one aged 18 to 29 and one aged 80 or older. Donors of different ages were randomly distributed across sequencing lanes to avoid experimental bias. The donors were split into four age groups: young (average about 16 years), middle-aged (around 40), aged (approximately 59) and long-lived (roughly 86). Using deep sequencing normalized with unique cDNA molecular identifiers, the study measured how TCR beta repertoire diversity changes with age. What the research found in general, with its limitations: Bulk unsorted PBMC profiling prevented conclusive comparison of naive and antigen-experienced compartments. Estimates of total diversity from one million sequenced T cells were regarded as lower bounds and underestimates. The CMV infection status of donors was not known, potentially confounding age-related changes in expanded clonotypes. There was a strong correlation between observed TCR beta diversity and the percentage of naive T cells measured by flow cytometry. Compared with the aged group, the long-lived group had more naive CD4+ T cells, fewer expanded clones and increased TCR diversity, suggesting age selection. Observed TCR beta diversity per million T cells fell roughly linearly with age, and a significant reduction was already apparent by age around 40.

This clonotype was seen a handful of times. What antigen it recognizes has not been identified. No much larger clone is present one base from it, and per-base qualities are unavailable. The protocol used for the library was 5' RACE. TCRdb lists the instrument as Illumina HiSeq 2500. The second PCR ran for about 6 to 12 cycles and used a J-beta primer mix along with a sample-barcoded 5' primer. Each TCR beta cDNA molecule received a unique molecular identifier from a template-switch 5' adaptor carrying 12 random nucleotides. Each sample yielded at least 2.5 million CDR3-containing paired-end reads. First-strand cDNA synthesis was performed from all RNA using the Mint cDNA synthesis kit, with priming by a TRBC-specific oligonucleotide. After uracil-DNA glycosylase treatment, a first 18-cycle PCR used universal primers M1SS and BC2_uni_R on all cDNA. In the paper's pipeline: Normalization of each sample was performed by random selection of 1 million high-quality reads, each carrying a distinct molecular identifier. Instead of being binned into consensus sequences, reads that shared molecular identifiers were thrown out. MiTCR, set to a Q25 quality threshold and the strictest error-elimination algorithm, was used for CDR3 identification, clonotype clustering and error correction. A nonparametric unseen species model with Euler transformation was used to estimate lower-bound total TCR beta diversity. Through fastp at Q25 and MiXCR, TCRdb rebuilt clones from the public reads, retaining in-frame beta chains. A single entry per CDR3 protein holds the most common genes and DNA from its merged rows. It is TCRdb's table, rather than the study itself, that gives the V and J calls and clone size. The sample contains around 400,000 distinct CDR3 sequences, over 45% of them found a single time. Of the sample, 51% falls within the top ten clones.

Its CDR3 holds 15 amino acids, cysteine through phenylalanine. Just CDR3 DNA is preserved here, 45 bases in frame from base 1. CDR1 and CDR2 are drawn from the germline V gene: SGHRS, YFSETQ. V trim: 6 bases; J trim: 10 bases; unmatched bases: 16. Donors were roughly 40 systemically healthy Caucasian individuals from Russia aged roughly 6 to 95 years. Ten milliliters of peripheral blood were drawn from each donor into EDTA-treated Vacutainer tubes. Ficoll-Paque density-gradient centrifugation was used to isolate PBMCs, with at least 6 million obtained per sample. Total RNA, at least 5.5 micrograms per sample, was extracted from PBMCs with Trizol reagent. For every donor, an aliquot of PBMCs went through flow cytometry to measure the percentages of naive CD45RAhigh/CD27high T cells.

The V and J genes are TRBV5-1 and TRBJ2-1; 7 nucleotides in the junction match TRBD2. The TCR sequence derives from a man between 60 and 70 years old in good health. Specimen: blood. The base sequence is TGCGCCAGCATCGGATCTAGCGGTGAGACTAGGGAGCAGTTCTTC. Its coded protein is CASIGSSGETREQFF.